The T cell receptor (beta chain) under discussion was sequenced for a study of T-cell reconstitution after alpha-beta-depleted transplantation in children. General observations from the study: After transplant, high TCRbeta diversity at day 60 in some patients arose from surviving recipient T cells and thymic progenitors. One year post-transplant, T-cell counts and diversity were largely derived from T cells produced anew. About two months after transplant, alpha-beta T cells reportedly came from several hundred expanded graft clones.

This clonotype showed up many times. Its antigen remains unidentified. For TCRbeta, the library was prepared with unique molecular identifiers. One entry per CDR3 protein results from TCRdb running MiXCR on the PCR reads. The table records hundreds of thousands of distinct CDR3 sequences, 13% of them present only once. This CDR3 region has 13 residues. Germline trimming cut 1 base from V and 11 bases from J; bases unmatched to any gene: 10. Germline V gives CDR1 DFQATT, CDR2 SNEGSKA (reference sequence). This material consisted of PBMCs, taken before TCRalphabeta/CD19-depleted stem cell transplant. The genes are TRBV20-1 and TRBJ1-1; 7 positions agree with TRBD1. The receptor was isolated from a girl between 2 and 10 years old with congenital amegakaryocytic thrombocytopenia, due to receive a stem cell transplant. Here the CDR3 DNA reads TGCAGTGCTAGAGTAGGGGCAGGGGGAGGGGCTTTCTTT. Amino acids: CSARVGAGGGAFF.